This T cell receptor beta chain originates from a study of T cell changes during pregnancy in multiple sclerosis. The method was immunoSEQ multiplex PCR; TCRdb's version includes in-frame clones alone and lacks a portion of them. The repertoire consists of more than 35,000 clones, with roughly 94% occurring once and the leading ten covering approximately 0.81%. The V and J ends lost 1 base and 2 bases respectively, with 7 bases between them. Per germline, CDR1 SGHTA and CDR2 FQGNSA. The CDR3 has 14 residues. Sample: CD4+ T cells from peripheral blood mononuclear cells, taken in the third trimester of pregnancy. V gene TRBV7-2 combines with J gene TRBJ2-3; D unclear. The sequence came from a female donor with multiple sclerosis, enrolled in a pregnancy study. DNA for the CDR3: TGTGCCAGCAGCTTAGATACAGCCACAGATACGCAGTATTTT. Its protein product is CASSLDTATDTQYF. Based on the CDR3 plus reference TRBV7-2 and TRBJ2-3, the full variable domain is GAGVSQSPSNKVTEKGKDVELRCDPISGHTALYWYRQSLGQGLEFLIYFQGNSAPDKSGLPSDRFSAERTGGSVSTLTIQRTQQEDSAVYLCASSLDTATDTQYFGPGTRLTVL.